The 9 T cell receptor beta chains below come from one sample, sequenced in a study of cytomegalovirus exposure and HLA in healthy donors. The PCR ran on 60 Vbeta and 13 Jbeta primers. Some clones are missing from TCRdb's copy, which holds only in-frame ones; the method was immunoSEQ multiplex PCR. The sample carries approximately 120,000 clones, roughly 74% recorded once. The specimen sequenced was PBMCs. The receptors come from a woman between 45 and 65 years old in good health and CMV-seropositive.

The CDR3 protein is CASSRDRGYEQYF. In nucleotides, the CDR3 is TGTGCCAGCAGTAGGGACAGGGGCTACGAGCAGTACTTC. The rearrangement links TRBV6-6 to TRBJ2-7; TRBD1 agrees at 10 bases. Per the germline V gene, CDR1 is MNHNY and CDR2 is SVGAGI (reference sequence). There are 13 residues in the CDR3. V was pared by 5 bases and J by 3 bases, with 1 base of the junction left unmatched.

This clone was counted ten times or more. V usage is TRBV27 and J usage is TRBJ1-2; maybe TRBD1 (6 bases). Trimming took off 4 bases at V and 5 bases at J, with 11 bases between the two ends. The germline gives CDR1 MNHEY, CDR2 SMNVEV (reference sequence). CDR3 size: 13 residues. In DNA, the CDR3 is TGTGCCAGCAGTTACAAAACAGGGTATGGCTACACCTTC. Its protein product is CASSYKTGYGYTF.

The chain is built from TRBV7-2 and TRBJ2-2; no definite D call. Germline CDR1 SGHTA, CDR2 FQGNSA. The V and J ends lost 4 bases and 1 base respectively, with 4 bases between them. The CDR3 loop spans 13 amino acids. The DNA for the CDR3 is TGTGCCAGCAGCTCACTGAACACCGGGGAGCTGTTTTTT. Encoded protein: CASSSLNTGELFF.

The rearrangement joins TRBV2 to TRBJ1-3; 7 bases map to TRBD1. Trimming at V came to 7 bases and at J to 1 base, leaving 10 bases not matched to a gene. Looked up from germline, CDR1 is SNHLY and CDR2 is FYNNEI. The CDR3 spans 16 residues. CDR3 bases: TGTGCCAGCACAGGGGGATCGGGAATATCTGGAAACACCATATATTTT. The encoded protein is CASTGGSGISGNTIYF. The full variable domain, completed using reference TRBV2 and TRBJ1-3, is EPEVTQTPSHQVTQMGQEVILRCVPISNHLYFYWYRQILGQKVEFLVSFYNNEISEKSEIFDDQFSVERPDGSNFTLKIRSTKLEDSAMYFCASTGGSGISGNTIYFGEGSWLTVV.

This clone showed up just once. This chain joins TRBV7-2 and TRBJ2-7, with D tentatively TRBD1 (5 bases). In germline, CDR1 is SGHTA, CDR2 FQGNSA. The CDR3 spans 12 residues. Trimming cost V 5 bases and J 9 bases, with 14 bases left between them. Here the CDR3 reads CASSPPNQGQYF. The DNA for the CDR3 is TGTGCCAGCAGCCCGCCCAACCAGGGGCAGTACTTC.

V and J are TRBV11-2 and TRBJ2-5, with TRBD2 matching 12 bases. Per germline, CDR1 SGHAT and CDR2 FQNNGV. The CDR3 covers 15 residues. V was pared by 2 bases and J by 4 bases, with 2 bases of the junction left unmatched. The CDR3 coding sequence is TGTGCCAGCAGCTTAAGGACTAGCGGGGTAGAGACCCAGTACTTC. It yields the protein CASSLRTSGVETQYF.

This clone was observed a handful of times. The chain combines TRBV11-2 with TRBJ2-2, with D unclear. The V end was cut by 6 bases, the J end by 5 bases, with 16 bases between. The CDR3 is made up of 15 amino acids. Germline CDR1 and CDR2: SGHAT and FQNNGV. CDR3 in amino acids: CASRSRRMRTGELFF. In DNA form, the CDR3 reads TGTGCCAGCAGATCTCGAAGAATGCGGACCGGGGAGCTGTTTTTT.

The chain links TRBV30 to TRBJ2-1; 8 bases are a match to TRBD2. This CDR3 is built from 13 residues. The germline gives CDR1 GTSNPN, CDR2 SVGIG (reference sequence). V trimming: 5 bases; J trimming: 10 bases; junction bases outside the gene matches: 10. The chain's CDR3 is CAWGLLGGGEQFF. CDR3 sequence (DNA): TGTGCCTGGGGCCTCCTCGGGGGGGGAGAGCAGTTCTTC.

The chain recombines TRBV2 with TRBJ1-6; D not certain. This CDR3 has 16 amino acids. Trimming took off 4 bases at V and 0 bases at J, with 10 bases between the two ends. Germline V CDR1 and CDR2: SNHLY, FYNNEI. The CDR3 DNA is TGTGCCAGCAGTGGGCAGACTACCTCCTATAATTCACCCCTCCACTTT. This translates into CASSGQTTSYNSPLHF. The full variable domain, its missing parts supplied by reference TRBV2 and TRBJ1-6, is EPEVTQTPSHQVTQMGQEVILRCVPISNHLYFYWYRQILGQKVEFLVSFYNNEISEKSEIFDDQFSVERPDGSNFTLKIRSTKLEDSAMYFCASSGQTTSYNSPLHFGNGTRLTVT.